This paragraph covers one T cell receptor beta chain sequence. Antigen: not known. Here immunoSEQ multiplex PCR was the method, and the copy in TCRdb shows in-frame clones only, minus some. Of approximately 89,000 clones listed, roughly 90% are singletons. The germline V gene encodes CDR1 SGHRS and CDR2 YFSETQ. The CDR3 is 14 amino acids. V was trimmed by 3 bases and J by 2 bases, leaving 10 bases between them. The data belong to a study of graft-versus-host responses after intestinal transplantation. Findings of the study overall: The study found high graft-versus-host to host-versus-graft clonal ratios in allografts of patients with graft-donor T cell macrochimerism.

This TCR was recovered from a human patient who received an intestinal transplant, so some T cells may come from the graft donor. This specimen was PBMCs, taken 453 days after intestinal transplant. V and J are TRBV5-1 and TRBJ2-3, with D perhaps matching TRBD2 (6 bases). The DNA for the CDR3 is TGCGCCAGCAGCTGGAGGGACCCCACAGATACGCAGTATTTT. Translated: CASSWRDPTDTQYF.